This T cell receptor beta chain was observed in a study of regulatory T cells in long-lasting Graves disease. This clonotype was counted many times. Time point noted: newly diagnosed GD, antithyroid drugs for less than 3 months. RNA isolated from PBMCs was used to make the TCR library. Both iRepertoire HTBI primers and Arm-PCR of CDR3 regions were used to build the TCR beta libraries. One entry per CDR3 protein results from TCRdb running MiXCR on the multiplex PCR reads. The sample holds a few hundred thousand distinct CDR3 sequences, about an eighth seen once. The CDR3 has 17 amino acids. CDR1 is MNHEY and CDR2 is SVGEGT in the germline V gene. The V and J ends lost 5 bases and 1 base respectively, with 20 bases between them. This sample also appeared in a second study, on T cells in Graves' hyperthyroidism and ophthalmopathy. This second report adds: Initially, a first-round RT-PCR of the TCR CDR3 employed the HTBI primer set.

The source material was peripheral blood mononuclear cells (PBMCs), sampled at new diagnosis, from a patient treated with antithyroid drugs. The chain is built from TRBV6-2 or TRBV6-3 and TRBJ1-1; D is undetermined. The sequence was obtained from a woman under 30 with Graves disease. This chain's CDR3 is CASSGRGNALSNTEAFF. In DNA form, the CDR3 reads TGTGCCAGCAGTGGGCGCGGAAACGCGCTCTCGAACACTGAAGCTTTCTTT.